A selection of T cell receptor beta chains follows, all from one sample in a study of early T cells in non-severe SARS-CoV-2 infection. Each CDR3 protein is one row after TCRdb ran MiXCR on the 5' RACE reads. In the table there are about 30,000 distinct CDR3 sequences, about 3.9% of which are singletons. Input material: whole blood. Receptor source: an adult who was a healthcare worker with PCR-confirmed SARS-CoV-2 infection or an uninfected control (not recorded which). The CDR3 runs from the conserved cysteine through the conserved F or W. D genes are given only for firm matches. Size values are once, few and many counts, or a class for expanded clones, and some rows have none.

TRBJ1-1 many - TRBV12-3/TRBV12-4 CASSLNGGGF TGTGCCAGCAGTTTAAACGGGGGAGGTTTT
TRBJ1-5 many - TRBV6-2/TRBV6-3 CASSYYGGFNQPQHF TGTGCCAGCAGTTACTACGGGGGATTCAATCAGCCCCAGCATTTT
TRBJ1-2 - - TRBV6-6 CASNSRGYTF TGTGCCAGCAATTCCCGCGGCTACACCTTC
TRBJ2-5 many - TRBV29-1 CSVVGETQYF TGCAGCGTTGTAGGGGAGACCCAGTACTTC
TRBJ2-1 many - TRBV7-2 CASSSQPLGGTEQFF TGTGCCAGCAGCTCCCAACCCCTAGGGGGGACTGAGCAGTTCTTC
TRBJ2-1 many TRBD1 TRBV7-2 CATEDGTGHGEQFF TGTGCCACCGAGGACGGGACAGGGCACGGTGAGCAGTTCTTC
TRBJ1-2 many - TRBV27 CASSSKTGHNYGYTF TGTGCCAGCAGCTCTAAGACAGGTCATAACTATGGCTACACCTTC
TRBJ1-3 many - TRBV29-1 CSVESGNTIYF TGCAGCGTTGAGTCTGGAAACACCATATATTTT
TRBJ2-7 many - TRBV28 CASSFNEQYF TGTGCCAGCAGTTTCAACGAGCAGTACTTC
TRBJ2-7 many - TRBV21-1 CASSKARERESSYEQYF TGTGCCAGCAGCAAAGCGCGGGAGCGGGAGTCTTCCTACGAGCAGTACTTC
TRBJ2-1 many - TRBV7-2 CASSRSNEQFF TGTGCCAGCAGCCGGTCCAATGAGCAGTTCTTC
TRBJ1-1 many TRBD1 TRBV7-2 CASSLLRGRLNTEAFF TGTGCCAGCAGCTTATTAAGGGGGCGGCTGAACACTGAAGCTTTCTTT
TRBJ2-5 many - TRBV19 CASSALGRVETQYF TGTGCCAGTAGTGCCTTGGGAAGGGTCGAGACCCAGTACTTC
TRBJ2-3 many TRBD1 TRBV18 CASSQIQPGQGFTDTQYF TGTGCCAGCTCCCAAATCCAACCGGGACAGGGGTTTACAGATACGCAGTATTTT
TRBJ1-1 many - TRBV12-3/TRBV12-4 CASSLNRANTEAFF TGTGCCAGCAGTTTGAACAGGGCGAACACTGAAGCTTTCTTT
TRBJ2-5 many - TRBV7-9 CASSQTDSQETQYF TGTGCCAGCAGCCAGACGGACAGCCAAGAGACCCAGTACTTC
TRBJ2-2 many - TRBV24-1 CASGGLTGELFF TGTGCCTCCGGGGGACTTACCGGGGAGCTGTTTTTT
TRBJ2-7 many TRBD1 TRBV27 CASSSPGQGAREQYF TGTGCCAGCAGTTCCCCAGGACAGGGGGCGCGGGAGCAGTACTTC
TRBJ1-1 many TRBD1 TRBV29-1 CSVASAGGNTEAFF TGCAGCGTTGCGTCTGCAGGGGGCAATACTGAAGCTTTCTTT
TRBJ2-1 few - TRBV6-6 CASSPPETNNEQFF TGTGCCAGCAGTCCGCCGGAAACTAACAATGAGCAGTTCTTC
TRBJ2-2 few - TRBV7-3 CASSLGGRGELFF TGTGCCAGCAGCTTAGGAGGGCGCGGGGAGCTGTTTTTT
TRBJ1-5 many - TRBV5-1 CASSLGSGGQPQHF TGCGCCAGCAGCTTGGGAAGTGGTGGTCAGCCCCAGCATTTT
TRBJ1-1 few - TRBV6-2/TRBV6-3 CASSPRASNAEAFF TGTGCCAGCAGTCCAAGGGCCTCGAACGCTGAAGCTTTCTTT
TRBJ2-3 many - TRBV11-3 CASSLTSSTDTQYF TGTGCCAGCAGCTTAACATCTAGCACAGATACGCAGTATTTT
TRBJ2-7 many - TRBV4-1 CASSSGQHYEQYF TGCGCCAGCAGCTCCGGGCAGCACTACGAGCAGTACTTC
TRBJ1-5 medium-sized - TRBV5-8 CASSRGLNNQPQHF TGTGCCAGCAGCCGCGGCCTCAACAATCAGCCCCAGCATTTT
TRBJ2-7 many TRBD1 TRBV13 CASSLGTAYEQYF TGTGCCAGCAGCCTGGGGACAGCCTACGAGCAGTACTTC
TRBJ2-1 many TRBD1 TRBV5-1 CASSLPGQVNNEQFF TGCGCCAGCAGCCTTCCGGGACAGGTAAACAATGAGCAGTTCTTC
TRBJ2-3 - TRBD2 TRBV7-2 CASSLVTGGPSDTQYF TGTGCCAGCAGCTTAGTTACGGGGGGGCCGTCGGATACGCAGTATTTT
TRBJ2-5 many - TRBV30 CAWSGDRGETQYF TGTGCCTGGAGTGGAGACCGAGGAGAGACCCAGTACTTC
TRBJ2-3 many - TRBV5-1 CASSVGSSRGADTQYF TGCGCCAGCAGCGTAGGGTCTAGCCGAGGCGCAGATACGCAGTATTTT
TRBJ2-7 few - TRBV10-3 CATTGITYEQYF TGTGCCACCACAGGGATTACCTACGAGCAGTACTTC
TRBJ2-1 many TRBD2 TRBV19 CASSGWTSGRRDNEQFF TGTGCCAGTAGTGGTTGGACTAGCGGGAGGAGGGACAATGAGCAGTTCTTC
TRBJ2-2 few TRBD2 TRBV11-3 CASSPGLAGGIGELFF TGTGCCAGCAGCCCAGGACTAGCGGGAGGGATCGGGGAGCTGTTTTTT
TRBJ1-5 - - TRBV12-3/TRBV12-4 CASSFGAGANQPQHF TGTGCCAGCAGTTTTGGGGCAGGGGCCAATCAGCCCCAGCATTTT
TRBJ1-1 many - TRBV4-1 CASSQDYGGMKAFF TGCGCCAGCAGCCAAGATTACGGGGGGATGAAGGCTTTCTTT
TRBJ2-7 many TRBD2 TRBV5-1 CASSLRTSGSYEQYF TGCGCCAGCAGCCTGAGGACTAGCGGGAGTTACGAGCAGTACTTC
TRBJ2-3 many - TRBV29-1 CSVGQNTDTQYF TGCAGCGTCGGACAGAACACAGATACGCAGTATTTT
TRBJ1-1 many - TRBV29-1 CSVEGINTEAFF TGCAGCGTTGAGGGGATTAACACTGAAGCTTTCTTT
TRBJ2-7 few - TRBV5-1 CASSVQAVSYEQYF TGCGCCAGCAGTGTACAGGCGGTATCCTACGAGCAGTACTTC
TRBJ1-2 many - TRBV24-1 CATSDTYGYTF TGTGCCACCAGTGATACGTATGGCTACACCTTC
TRBJ2-7 many TRBD1 TRBV14 CASSQRQGGEQYF TGTGCCAGCAGCCAAAGACAGGGGGGCGAGCAGTACTTC
TRBJ2-7 few - TRBV20-1 CSAPSPGSSYEQYF TGCAGTGCTCCATCCCCCGGGAGCTCCTACGAGCAGTACTTC
TRBJ2-1 many TRBD2 TRBV7-2 CASSPRGAYNEQFF TGTGCCAGCAGCCCGCGGGGGGCCTACAATGAGCAGTTCTTC
TRBJ2-5 many TRBD2 TRBV29-1 CSAKAGLGQETQYF TGCAGCGCGAAAGCGGGACTAGGACAAGAGACCCAGTACTTC
TRBJ2-4 many TRBD1 TRBV7-2 CASSLRTGLTKNIQYF TGTGCCAGCAGCCTTCGGACAGGGTTAACCAAAAACATTCAGTACTTC
TRBJ2-3 few - TRBV7-2 CASSFLRTDTQYF TGTGCCAGCAGCTTCCTCCGCACAGATACGCAGTATTTT
TRBJ1-2 many - TRBV29-1 CSVELDGGPGYTF TGCAGCGTTGAACTAGATGGGGGGCCTGGCTACACCTTC
TRBJ1-1 many TRBD1 TRBV30 CAWSGQGNTEAFF TGTGCCTGGAGCGGACAGGGGAACACTGAAGCTTTCTTT
TRBJ1-2 many - TRBV20-1 CSASRAGDGYTF TGCAGTGCTAGTAGGGCAGGGGATGGCTACACCTTC
TRBJ1-2 - - TRBV24-1 CATSDGSFLDNYGYTF TGTGCCACCAGTGACGGATCTTTCCTCGATAACTATGGCTACACCTTC
TRBJ2-3 many - TRBV9 CASSVDGGNTDTQYF TGTGCCAGCAGCGTAGACGGCGGGAACACAGATACGCAGTATTTT
TRBJ2-1 many TRBD2 TRBV18 CASSSLAGVVNEQFF TGTGCCAGCTCATCCCTAGCGGGAGTGGTCAATGAGCAGTTCTTC
TRBJ2-7 - TRBD1 TRBV19 CASSTPGQGAYEQYF TGTGCCAGTAGTACCCCGGGACAGGGGGCCTACGAGCAGTACTTC
TRBJ2-3 many - TRBV5-1 CASSAELDTQYF TGCGCCAGCAGCGCGGAGCTAGATACGCAGTATTTT